These T cell receptor beta chains were read from a single sample in a study of blood T cell repertoires in COVID-19. The assay was immunoSEQ multiplex PCR, and TCRdb's table has in-frame clones only and misses some. The top ten clones hold about 10% of a sample with tens of thousands of clones, about 80% of them seen once. Sample: peripheral blood. These receptors came from a human donor in a cohort sampled during active COVID-19. CDR3s include the opening cysteine and the closing phenylalanine or tryptophan. The order of the fields is V gene, D gene, CDR3 protein. A D gene is named only where the DNA matches it firmly.

TRBV6-5,TRBD1,CASRRQGLANQPQHF
TRBV19,TRBD1,CASSIAWTGQETQYF
TRBV3-1/TRBV3-2,NA,CASSREGGVGNTQYF
TRBV3-1/TRBV3-2,NA,CASGATYEQYF
TRBV27,NA,CASSLRSNSSPLHF
TRBV28,NA,CASSSPGAALSYEQYF
TRBV21-1,NA,CASSKDGKRVDYEQYF
TRBV7-2,NA,CASSLGGKATRYTDTQYF
TRBV6-5,NA,CASSYGQGGDTEAFF
TRBV9,TRBD2,CASSVVASGTRTGELFF
TRBV6-5,NA,CASSRGTEAFF
TRBV3-1/TRBV3-2,NA,CASSPTRGIPTDTQYF
TRBV6-6,NA,CASSYGPQGEKYEQYF
TRBV29-1,NA,CSVERDYNEQFF
TRBV6-5,NA,CASSWRGGLYGYTF